The 16 T cell receptor delta chains presented below share a single source sample, sequenced in a study of gamma-delta T cells after stem cell transplantation. TCRdb made new clone calls on the RT-PCR reads using CATT. The repertoire includes about 14,000 delta-chain clones, around 30% of them detected once, and 3.5% to 4% sits in the top ten. Source material: gamma-delta T cells. The receptor source for this set is a human donor. It is not recorded whose cells these are; they may come from a transplant donor.

In its sample, this clone was seen a few times. The genes are TRDV1 and TRDJ1, with D perhaps matching TRDD3 (6 bases). The CDR3 sequence is 19 residues long. V was clipped by 0 bases and J by 0 bases, with 20 bases between them. From germline, CDR1 is TSWWSYY and CDR2 QGS. Written as DNA, the CDR3 is TGTGCTCTTGGGGAACTTAGAGGCTGGGGAGGTGGGTACACCGATAAACTCATCTTT. This gives the protein CALGELRGWGGGYTDKLIF.

In its sample, this clone was seen a few times. This chain uses TRDV1 with TRDJ1, with a possible D match to TRDD3 (6 bases). CDR1 TSWWSYY and CDR2 QGS come from the germline V gene. V was clipped by 2 bases and J by 0 bases, with 34 bases between them. The CDR3 is made up of 23 amino acids. The CDR3 region is CALGEVPFVGWGPTPTHTDKLIF. CDR3 in DNA: TGTGCTCTTGGGGAAGTCCCCTTCGTTGGCTGGGGACCCACTCCAACGCACACCGATAAACTCATCTTT.

The CDR3 sequence is CACDTEGWGTDKLIF. CDR3 in DNA: TGTGCCTGTGACACCGAAGGCTGGGGGACCGATAAACTCATCTTT. This chain joins TRDV2 and TRDJ1; 7 positions agree with TRDD3. Losses at the gene ends were 0 bases for V and 2 bases for J; bases not matched to a gene: 5. This CDR3 is 15 amino acids long. Germline V lookup: CDR1 GEAIGNYY, CDR2 EKD.

A word on this clone: The germline gene is not matched at one end of the junction; a read error may be the cause. V gene TRDV1 combines with J gene TRDJ1, with TRDD3 matching over 10 bases. The CDR3 loop spans 20 amino acids. Germline-derived CDR1 and CDR2 are TSWWSYY and QGS. The CDR3 loop reads CAVGWGLPGAYWGIENKLIF. In DNA, the CDR3 is TGTGCTGTTGGGTGGGGCCTTCCGGGGGCTTACTGGGGGATCGAGAATAAACTCATCTTT.

The CDR3 loop is CALGELSYIIGVLGDVTDKLIF. Written as DNA, the CDR3 is TGTGCTCTTGGGGAACTTTCCTACATAATAGGTGTACTGGGGGATGTGACCGATAAACTCATCTTT. The chain recombines TRDV1 with TRDJ1; 10 bases line up with TRDD3. V lost 0 bases, J lost 2 bases, and 21 bases stayed unmatched. Germline V gene data show CDR1 as TSWWSYY and CDR2 as QGS. The CDR3 has 22 residues.

The chain employs TRDV3 and TRDJ2; tentatively, D is TRDD3 (6 bases). The V and J ends lost 4 bases and 4 bases respectively, with 25 bases between them. Looked up from germline, CDR1 is TVYSNPD and CDR2 is GDNSRS (reference sequence). The CDR3 sequence is 17 residues long. The CDR3: CACLETWGWPATAQLFF. CDR3 sequence (DNA): TGTGCCTGTCTAGAGACCTGGGGATGGCCAGCGACAGCACAACTCTTCTTT.

This sequence joins TRAV29/DV5 and TRDJ1, with 10 bases matching TRDD3. Per the germline V gene, CDR1 is NSMFDY and CDR2 is ISSIKDK. This CDR3 is built from 17 residues. Unmatched junction bases numbered 11, after V lost 3 bases and J lost 0 bases. The CDR3 region is CAATSYWGISHTDKLIF. As DNA, the CDR3 is TGTGCAGCAACTAGCTACTGGGGGATTTCACACACCGATAAACTCATCTTT.

The chain has TRDV2 and TRDJ3, with TRDD3 matching over 7 bases. The ends lost 3 bases at V and 0 bases at J; junction bases unmatched: 7. The CDR3 is 18 residues long. The germline V gene has CDR1 GEAIGNYY and CDR2 EKD. CDR3 sequence: CACDLLGPRSWDTRQMFF. In nucleotides, the CDR3 is TGTGCCTGTGACCTACTGGGGCCTCGCTCCTGGGACACCCGACAGATGTTTTTC.

This sequence joins TRDV3 and TRDJ1; possible D gene TRDD3, 5 bases. CDR3 length equals 20 residues. Germline CDR1 is TVYSNPD and CDR2 is GDNSRS (reference sequence). V was pared by 4 bases and J by 2 bases, with 35 bases between. CDR3 sequence (DNA): TGTGCCTCTAAAGATCCTCCAGGACGAGGATGGGGCGAAGGGACCGATAAACTCATCTTT. This sequence encodes CASKDPPGRGWGEGTDKLIF.

As to this clone: One end of the junction does not line up with germline, which may come from a read error. The rearrangement links TRDV2 to TRDJ2; 9 nucleotides align to TRDD3. There are 18 residues in the CDR3. Germline CDR1 GEAIGNYY, CDR2 EKD. CDR3 sequence: CACDSLGDFPHLTAKLFF. DNA of the CDR3: TGTGCCTGTGACTCCCTGGGGGATTTCCCCCATTTGACAGCAAAACTCTTCTTT.

This clone turned up a few times. The gene calls are TRDV2 and TRDJ2, with D perhaps matching TRDD3 (5 bases). V was pared by 3 bases and J by 4 bases, with 5 bases between. CDR3 size: 12 residues. Germline V gene lookup returns CDR1 GEAIGNYY and CDR2 EKD. CDR3 bases: TGTGCCTGTGACTGGGGGACAGCACAACTCTTCTTT. This translates into CACDWGTAQLFF.

The chain recombines TRDV1 with TRDJ1, with unresolved D. Germline V lookup: CDR1 TSWWSYY, CDR2 QGS. V lost 1 base and J 2 bases, leaving 8 bases between the germline ends. The CDR3 totals 14 residues. The CDR3 DNA follows: TGTGCTCTTGGGGAACCCCGTTCTACCGATAAACTCATCTTT. This translates into CALGEPRSTDKLIF.

The chain combines TRDV2 with TRDJ4; possibly TRDD3 for D (6 bases). V dropped 3 bases and J dropped 1 base, with 29 bases sitting between them. Germline-derived CDR1 and CDR2 are GEAIGNYY and EKD. The CDR3 runs 19 residues. Here the CDR3 DNA reads TGTGCCTGTGACCTTCTTCGATACTTACCTGAGAGGGGGAGCAGACCCCTGATCTTT. This gives the protein CACDLLRYLPERGSRPLIF.

The V gene is TRDV1, the J gene TRDJ1, with TRDD3 identical over 11 bases. The ends lost 8 bases at V and 4 bases at J; junction bases unmatched: 33. The CDR3 runs to 23 residues. Germline V CDR1 and CDR2: TSWWSYY, QGS. This chain's CDR3 is CALRPGYDLPTKWDWGIVDKLIF. CDR3 DNA sequence: TGTGCTCTTAGGCCTGGTTATGACTTGCCTACCAAGTGGGACTGGGGGATAGTCGATAAACTCATCTTT.

This clone was seen just once. This rearrangement joins TRDV3 to TRDJ1, with D hard to call. V was clipped by 4 bases and J by 2 bases, with 20 bases between them. This CDR3 contains 15 residues. The germline CDR1 and CDR2 sequences are TVYSNPD and GDNSRS (reference sequence). The CDR3 loop is CACSLREWATDKLIF. The CDR3 DNA follows: TGTGCCTGTAGTCTCCGTGAGTGGGCAACCGATAAACTCATCTTT.

This clone was counted a few times. This chain connects TRDV1 to TRDJ2; TRDD3 matches 8 bases. J was trimmed by 8 bases and V by 2 bases; bases with no gene match: 10. Per germline, CDR1 TSWWSYY and CDR2 QGS. CDR3 size: 16 residues. As DNA, the CDR3 is TGTGCTCTTGGGGAAGGGGAGAAAGGGATACGGGCACAACTCTTCTTT. As protein: CALGEGEKGIRAQLFF.